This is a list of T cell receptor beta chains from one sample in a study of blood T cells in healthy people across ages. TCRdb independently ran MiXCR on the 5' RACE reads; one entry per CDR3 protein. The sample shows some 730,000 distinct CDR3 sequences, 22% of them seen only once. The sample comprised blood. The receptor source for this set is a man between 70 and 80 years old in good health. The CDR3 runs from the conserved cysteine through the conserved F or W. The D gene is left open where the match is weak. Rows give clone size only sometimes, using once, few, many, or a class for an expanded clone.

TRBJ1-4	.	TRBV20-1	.	CSASQYGLKLFF	TGCAGTGCTAGTCAATACGGGCTAAAACTGTTTTTT
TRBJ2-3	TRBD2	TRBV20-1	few	CSARLAGVRADTQYF	TGCAGTGCTAGACTAGCGGGAGTAAGGGCAGATACGCAGTATTTT
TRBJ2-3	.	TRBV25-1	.	CASSEYPGVTDTQYF	TGTGCCAGCAGTGAATATCCGGGGGTCACAGATACGCAGTATTTT
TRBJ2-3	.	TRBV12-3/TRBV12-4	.	CASRSSRLYRDTQYF	TGTGCCAGCAGATCCTCCCGGCTTTATAGAGATACGCAGTATTTT
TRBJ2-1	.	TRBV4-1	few	CASSQETFQGGGTTSEQFF	TGCGCCAGCAGCCAAGAAACCTTTCAGGGTGGCGGGACAACAAGTGAGCAGTTCTTC
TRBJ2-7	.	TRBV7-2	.	CASSLGFIYEQYF	TGTGCCAGCAGCTTGGGATTTATTTACGAGCAGTACTTC
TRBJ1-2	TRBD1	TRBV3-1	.	CASSQAQTGGDGYTF	TGTGCCAGCAGCCAAGCTCAGACAGGGGGCGATGGCTACACCTTC
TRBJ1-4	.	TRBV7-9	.	CAGSFTVNEKLFF	TGTGCCGGCAGCTTCACAGTCAATGAAAAACTGTTTTTT
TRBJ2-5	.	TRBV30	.	CAWSGGRGETQYF	TGTGCCTGGAGTGGTGGGAGAGGAGAGACCCAGTACTTC
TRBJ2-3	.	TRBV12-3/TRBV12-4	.	CASSPRISTDTQYF	TGTGCCAGCAGTCCAAGAATTAGCACAGATACGCAGTATTTT
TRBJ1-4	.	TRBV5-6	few	CASSLGRPPGKLFF	TGTGCCAGCAGCTTGGGGAGGCCCCCCGGAAAACTGTTTTTT
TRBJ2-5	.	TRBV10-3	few	CATRGEETQYF	TGTGCCACTAGGGGGGAAGAGACCCAGTACTTC
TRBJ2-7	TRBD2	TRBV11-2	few	CASSLVVVIAGAHEQYF	TGTGCCAGCAGCTTAGTGGTGGTAATAGCGGGGGCCCACGAGCAGTACTTC
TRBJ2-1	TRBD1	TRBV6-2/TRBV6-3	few	CASSYGTGGGRREFF	TGTGCCAGCAGTTATGGAACAGGGGGCGGCCGAAGGGAGTTCTTC
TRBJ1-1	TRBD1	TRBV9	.	CASSATGQGTEAFF	TGTGCCAGCAGCGCCACCGGACAGGGCACTGAAGCTTTCTTT
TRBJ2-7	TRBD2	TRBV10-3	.	CAISEIAGGYEQYF	TGTGCCATCAGTGAGATAGCGGGGGGATACGAGCAGTACTTC
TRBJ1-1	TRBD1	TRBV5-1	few	CASSLSQGVLEAFF	TGCGCCAGCAGCTTGTCACAGGGGGTTCTTGAAGCTTTCTTT
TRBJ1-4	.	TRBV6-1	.	CASSGDFSTNEKLFF	TGTGCCAGCAGTGGAGACTTTTCAACTAATGAAAAACTGTTTTTT
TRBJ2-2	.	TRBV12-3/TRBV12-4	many	CASSSLNTGELFF	TGTGCCAGCAGTTCTCTCAACACCGGGGAGCTGTTTTTT
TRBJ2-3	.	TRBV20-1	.	CSALTGFLGTDTQYF	TGCAGTGCGTTAACGGGCTTCCTCGGCACAGATACGCAGTATTTT
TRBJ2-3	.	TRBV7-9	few	CASSQIRDSTDTQYF	TGTGCCAGCAGCCAAATCCGAGACAGCACAGATACGCAGTATTTT
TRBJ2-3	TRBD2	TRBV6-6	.	CASSYSKSGGSTDTQYF	TGTGCCAGCAGTTACTCGAAAAGCGGGGGGAGTACAGATACGCAGTATTTT
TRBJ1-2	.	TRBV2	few	CASSVLPDVNYGYTF	TGTGCCAGCAGCGTGCTTCCAGATGTTAACTATGGCTACACCTTC
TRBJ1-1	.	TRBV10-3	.	CAIRTSGVTEAFF	TGTGCCATCAGAACCTCAGGGGTCACTGAAGCTTTCTTT
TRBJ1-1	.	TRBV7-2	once	CASSPRRGNTEAFF	TGTGCCAGCAGCCCGCGACGGGGGAACACTGAAGCTTTCTTT
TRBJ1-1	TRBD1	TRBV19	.	CASRPRQGSTRGIEAFF	TGTGCCAGTAGACCCCGACAGGGCAGCACTCGGGGGATTGAAGCTTTCTTT
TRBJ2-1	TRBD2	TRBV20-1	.	CSARLAGPRYNEQFF	TGCAGTGCTAGACTAGCGGGACCTCGCTACAATGAGCAGTTCTTC
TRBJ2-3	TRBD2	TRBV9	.	CASSVEGSGRGPFRSTDTQYF	TGTGCCAGCAGCGTAGAAGGTAGCGGGAGGGGACCTTTTCGAAGCACAGATACGCAGTATTTT
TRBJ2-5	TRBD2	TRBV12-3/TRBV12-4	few	CASSSSGRGTQYF	TGTGCCAGCAGTTCTAGCGGGCGCGGGACCCAGTACTTC
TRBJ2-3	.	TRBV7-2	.	CASSRISDTQYF	TGTGCCAGCAGCCGTATAAGTGATACGCAGTATTTT
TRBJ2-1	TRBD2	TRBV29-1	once	CSVEGTSVYNEQFF	TGCAGCGTTGAAGGGACTAGCGTTTACAATGAGCAGTTCTTC
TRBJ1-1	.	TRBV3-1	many	CASSQRNTEAFF	TGTGCCAGCAGCCAACGGAACACTGAAGCTTTCTTT
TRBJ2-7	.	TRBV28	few	CASRTSGLPYEQYF	TGTGCCAGCAGGACCAGCGGGTTGCCCTACGAGCAGTACTTC
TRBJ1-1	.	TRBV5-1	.	CASSAQADTEAFF	TGCGCCAGCAGCGCGCAGGCGGACACTGAAGCTTTCTTT
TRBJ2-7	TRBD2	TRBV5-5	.	CASSLGPSGNYEQYF	TGTGCCAGCAGCTTGGGGCCTAGCGGAAACTACGAGCAGTACTTC
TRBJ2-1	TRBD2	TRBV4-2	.	CASSQPTSGGYNEQFF	TGTGCCAGCAGCCAACCCACTAGCGGGGGCTACAATGAGCAGTTCTTC
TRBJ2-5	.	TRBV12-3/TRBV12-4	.	CASTEGLVGRMYQETQYF	TGTGCCAGCACGGAGGGGCTAGTAGGGCGAATGTACCAAGAGACCCAGTACTTC